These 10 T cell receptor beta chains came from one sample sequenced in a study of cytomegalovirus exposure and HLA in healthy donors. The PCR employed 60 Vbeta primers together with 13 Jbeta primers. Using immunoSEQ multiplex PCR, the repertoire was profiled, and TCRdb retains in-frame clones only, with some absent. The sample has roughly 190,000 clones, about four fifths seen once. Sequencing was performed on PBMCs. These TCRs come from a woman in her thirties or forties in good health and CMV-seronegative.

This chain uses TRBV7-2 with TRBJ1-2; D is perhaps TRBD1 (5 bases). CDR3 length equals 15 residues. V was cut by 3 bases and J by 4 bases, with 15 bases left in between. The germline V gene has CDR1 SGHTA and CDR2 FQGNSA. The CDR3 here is CASSFQLGPRYGYTF. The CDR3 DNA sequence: TGTGCCAGCAGCTTCCAGTTGGGGCCCCGCTATGGCTACACCTTC.

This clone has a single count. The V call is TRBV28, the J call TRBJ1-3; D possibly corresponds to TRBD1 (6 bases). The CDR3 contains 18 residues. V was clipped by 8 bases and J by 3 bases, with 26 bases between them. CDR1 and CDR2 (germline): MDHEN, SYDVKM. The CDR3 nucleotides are TGTGCCAGCCGAACCCCAACTCATGACAGGCGTAGTGGAAACACCATATATTTT. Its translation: CASRTPTHDRRSGNTIYF.

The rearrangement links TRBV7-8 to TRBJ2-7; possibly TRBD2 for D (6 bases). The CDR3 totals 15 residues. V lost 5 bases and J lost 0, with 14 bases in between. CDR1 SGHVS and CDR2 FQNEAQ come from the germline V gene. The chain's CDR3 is CASSLGDFSSYEQYV. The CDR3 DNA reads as TGTGCCAGCAGCCTGGGGGACTTCAGCTCCTACGAGCAGTACGTC.

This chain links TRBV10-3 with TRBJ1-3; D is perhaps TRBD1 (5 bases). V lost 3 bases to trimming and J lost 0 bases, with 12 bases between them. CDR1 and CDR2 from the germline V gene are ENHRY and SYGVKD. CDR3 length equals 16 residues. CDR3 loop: CAISEGEAHSGNTIYF. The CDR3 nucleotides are TGTGCCATCAGTGAAGGGGAAGCTCACTCTGGAAACACCATATATTTT.

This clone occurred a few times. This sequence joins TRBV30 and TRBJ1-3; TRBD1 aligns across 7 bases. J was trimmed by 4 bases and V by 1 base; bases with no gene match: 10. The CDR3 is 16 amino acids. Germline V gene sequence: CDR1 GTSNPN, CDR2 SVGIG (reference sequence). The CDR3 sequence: CAWSGSTGIPGNTIYF. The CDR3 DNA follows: TGTGCCTGGAGTGGATCGACAGGGATTCCAGGAAACACCATATATTTT.

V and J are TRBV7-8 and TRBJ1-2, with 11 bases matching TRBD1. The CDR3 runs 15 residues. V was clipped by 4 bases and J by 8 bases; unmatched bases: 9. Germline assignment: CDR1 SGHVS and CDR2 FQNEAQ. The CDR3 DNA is TGTGCCAGCAGCTCCCAGGGACAGGGGGGCCTAGGCTACACCTTC. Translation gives CASSSQGQGGLGYTF.

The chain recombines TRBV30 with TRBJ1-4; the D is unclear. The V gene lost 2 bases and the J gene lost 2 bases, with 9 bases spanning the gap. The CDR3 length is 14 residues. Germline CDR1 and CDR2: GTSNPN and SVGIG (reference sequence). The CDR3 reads CAWSSGFTNEKLFF. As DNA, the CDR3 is TGTGCCTGGAGTTCCGGGTTCACTAATGAAAAACTGTTTTTT. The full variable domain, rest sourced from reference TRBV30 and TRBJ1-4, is SQTIHQWPATLVQPVGSPLSLECTVEGTSNPNLYWYRQAAGRGLQLLFYSVGIGQISSEVPQNLSASRPQDRQFILSSKKLLLSDSGFYLCAWSSGFTNEKLFFGSGTQLSVL.

The CDR3 spells CASSYSTGAMQPQHF. DNA for the CDR3: TGTGCCAGCAGTTACTCTACAGGGGCGATGCAGCCCCAGCATTTT. The V and J genes are TRBV27 and TRBJ1-5; 7 nucleotides line up with TRBD1. J was trimmed by 7 bases and V by 4 bases; bases with no gene match: 10. The CDR3 is 15 residues long. Germline V gives CDR1 MNHEY, CDR2 SMNVEV (reference sequence).

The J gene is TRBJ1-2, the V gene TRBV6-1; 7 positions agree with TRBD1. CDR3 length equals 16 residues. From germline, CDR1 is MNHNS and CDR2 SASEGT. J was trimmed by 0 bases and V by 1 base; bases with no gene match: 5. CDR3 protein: CASSEVRGPPNYGYTF. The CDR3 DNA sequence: TGTGCCAGCAGTGAAGTGAGGGGGCCCCCTAACTATGGCTACACCTTC.

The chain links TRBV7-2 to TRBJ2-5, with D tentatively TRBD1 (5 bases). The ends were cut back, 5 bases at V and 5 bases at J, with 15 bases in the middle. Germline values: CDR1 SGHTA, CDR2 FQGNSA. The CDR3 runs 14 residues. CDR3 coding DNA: TGTGCCAGCAGCCCCACAGGAGCCTCCGAGACCCAGTACTTC. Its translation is CASSPTGASETQYF.